Listed below are T cell receptor beta chains from one sample, sequenced in a study of T cell responses to AZD1222 COVID-19 vaccine. The repertoire was sequenced with immunoSEQ multiplex PCR; TCRdb's copy has only in-frame clones and lacks some. The repertoire holds some 99,000 clones, with approximately 91% as singletons. Here the sequenced sample was peripheral blood, taken on day 0 of AZD1222 vaccination. Receptor source: an adult in good health. The CDR3 runs from the conserved cysteine through the conserved F or W. D genes are given only for firm matches. Rows may omit the clone size; those that give it use once, few, many or a size class.

NA	once	TRBV7-2	TRBJ2-3	TGTGCCAGCAGCCCCAACCTTCTTAGCAGCACAGATACGCAGTATTTT	CASSPNLLSSTDTQYF
TRBD1	NA	TRBV7-6	TRBJ2-5	TGTGCCAGCAGCCCGGGACAGGCCCGCCAAGAGACCCAGTACTTC	CASSPGQARQETQYF
NA	NA	TRBV5-6	TRBJ1-2	TGTGCCAGCAGCCATGACTGGAACTATGGCTACACCTTC	CASSHDWNYGYTF
TRBD2	NA	TRBV11-2	TRBJ2-7	TGTGCCAGCAGCTTAGAAGCGGGGGGAGAGCAGTACTTC	CASSLEAGGEQYF
NA	NA	TRBV15	TRBJ1-6	TGTGCCACCAGCAGAGATGGCAGTTCACCCCTCCACTTT	CATSRDGSSPLHF
NA	NA	TRBV6-5	TRBJ2-5	TGTGCCAGCTACAATACAGGGACGATGGAGACCCAGTACTTC	CASYNTGTMETQYF
NA	NA	TRBV7-8	TRBJ1-6	TGTGCCAGCAGCTTAGGGGGGATGAATAATTCACCCCTCCACTTT	CASSLGGMNNSPLHF
TRBD1	NA	TRBV7-9	TRBJ1-4	TGTGCCAGCAGCCAGGGGGCAAATGAAAAACTGTTTTTT	CASSQGANEKLFF
NA	NA	TRBV24-1	TRBJ1-2	TGTGCCACCAGTGACCCGGATTATGACTATGGCTACACCTTC	CATSDPDYDYGYTF
NA	NA	TRBV4-1	TRBJ1-3	TGCGCCAGCAGCCAAGGTTGGCAGGGAATCTCTGGAAACACCATATATTTT	CASSQGWQGISGNTIYF
TRBD1	NA	TRBV12-3/TRBV12-4	TRBJ1-3	TGTGCCAGCAGCTTGGGACAGGGAAACACCATATATTTT	CASSLGQGNTIYF
NA	NA	TRBV27	TRBJ1-5	TGTGCCAGCAGTTTATGGGGAAACCAGCCCCAGCATTTT	CASSLWGNQPQHF
TRBD2	NA	TRBV5-4	TRBJ2-5	TGTGCCAGCAGGGTCATGGGGGAGGGGGAGACCCAGTACTTC	CASRVMGEGETQYF
TRBD1	few	TRBV27	TRBJ1-6	TGTGCCAGCAGTGGGGGAGGGACAGCCTTCCCAAATTCACCCCTCCACTTT	CASSGGGTAFPNSPLHF
NA	NA	TRBV18	TRBJ2-1	TGTGCCAGCTCACCGCCGAGCGGGTCCTACAATGAGCAGTTCTTC	CASSPPSGSYNEQFF
TRBD1	NA	TRBV14	TRBJ1-6	TGTGCCAGCAGCCTTACAGGGGGAGGTAATTCACCCCTCCACTTT	CASSLTGGGNSPLHF
NA	NA	TRBV19	TRBJ2-2	TGTGCCAGTATGGATAGTCTGAACACCGGGGAGCTGTTTTTT	CASMDSLNTGELFF
NA	NA	TRBV4-2	TRBJ1-2	TGTGCCAGCAGCCCCACGTGGGGGGTCGATGGCTACACCTTC	CASSPTWGVDGYTF
NA	NA	TRBV7-8	TRBJ2-5	TGTGCCAGCAGCCCTTCTCGGATCCAAGAGACCCAGTACTTC	CASSPSRIQETQYF
TRBD1	once	TRBV5-1	TRBJ1-6	TGCGCCAGCAGCTTGGGGACAGGGTCGCCCCTCCACTTT	CASSLGTGSPLHF
NA	once	TRBV29-1	TRBJ2-3	TGCAGCGTTGGCGGCAGGGTGGACAGCCTGCAGTATTTT	CSVGGRVDSLQYF
NA	NA	TRBV24-1	TRBJ1-2	TGTGCCACCAGTGATTTTGCGGGTGGAGGCTACACCTTC	CATSDFAGGGYTF
NA	NA	TRBV10-3	TRBJ2-5	TGTGCCATCAGTATCATGGGACCCCTGAAAGAGACCCAGTACTTC	CAISIMGPLKETQYF
NA	NA	TRBV18	TRBJ2-4	TGTGCCAGCTCACCAGACATACTAGCCAAAAACATTCAGTACTTC	CASSPDILAKNIQYF
TRBD1	NA	TRBV18	TRBJ1-5	TGTGCCAGCTCACTGGGACAGGGGGCGCGTCAGCCCCAGCATTTT	CASSLGQGARQPQHF
NA	NA	TRBV28	TRBJ1-1	TGTGCCAGCAGTTTAATTTACACTGAAGCTTTCTTT	CASSLIYTEAFF
NA	NA	TRBV7-2	TRBJ1-1	TGTGCCAGCAGCATAAACAGTGAAGCTTTCTTT	CASSINSEAFF
NA	NA	TRBV10-2	TRBJ1-1	TGCGCCAGCAGTGAGATAAGAGGACACCCGAACACTGAAGCTTTCTTT	CASSEIRGHPNTEAFF
NA	NA	TRBV10-3	TRBJ2-1	TGTGCCATCAGTGAGTCGATTTTAGCTGGTCATGAGCAGTTCTTC	CAISESILAGHEQFF
NA	NA	TRBV5-1	TRBJ1-4	TGCGCCAGCAGGTTGGGGGCTAATGAAAAACTGTTTTTT	CASRLGANEKLFF
TRBD2	NA	TRBV7-6	TRBJ2-1	TGTGCCAGCAGCGTGAGGACTAGCGGTCACAATGAGCAGTTCTTC	CASSVRTSGHNEQFF
NA	NA	TRBV11-1	TRBJ1-1	TGTGCCAGCAGCTTACTGGGGGCCACTGAAGCTTTCTTT	CASSLLGATEAFF
TRBD2	NA	TRBV18	TRBJ2-7	TGTGCCAGCTCACAAACAGTAGTAGCGGGTTACGAGCAGTACTTC	CASSQTVVAGYEQYF
TRBD1	NA	TRBV7-2	TRBJ1-2	TGTGCCAGCAGCCCCGGACAGGGGGGGGTCTATGGCTACACCTTC	CASSPGQGGVYGYTF
NA	NA	TRBV5-1	TRBJ2-5	TGCGCCAGCAGCTACGGCCAGCTTGGAGAGACCCAGTACTTC	CASSYGQLGETQYF
TRBD2	NA	TRBV29-1	TRBJ2-2	TGCAGCGTTGAAGGGACTAGCGGGGGGGCATTCGGGGAGCTGTTTTTT	CSVEGTSGGAFGELFF
TRBD2	NA	TRBV6-5	TRBJ2-1	TGTGCCAGCAGTTACTCTAGCGGGAGAGGTGGGAATGAGCAGTTCTTC	CASSYSSGRGGNEQFF
TRBD1	NA	TRBV7-2	TRBJ1-2	TGTGCCAGCAGCTCGGGACAGGGCTATGGCTACACCTTC	CASSSGQGYGYTF
NA	NA	TRBV19	TRBJ2-7	TGTGCCAGTAGACCTATGAGGGGTGAGCAGTACTTC	CASRPMRGEQYF
NA	NA	TRBV3-1/TRBV3-2	TRBJ2-2	TGTGCCAGCAGCCAAGTCCACAATACCGGGGAGCTGTTTTTT	CASSQVHNTGELFF
NA	NA	TRBV6-5	TRBJ2-7	TGTGCCAGCAGTTACTCAGGAGCTCGGTCCTACGAGCAGTACTTC	CASSYSGARSYEQYF
TRBD1	NA	TRBV6-5	TRBJ1-3	TGTGCCAGCAGTCGGACAGGTTCCTCTGGAAACACCATATATTTT	CASSRTGSSGNTIYF
TRBD1	NA	TRBV6-1	TRBJ1-1	TGTGCCAGCAGTGAAGTTGAGGGGGCGAGTGAAGCTTTCTTT	CASSEVEGASEAFF
NA	NA	TRBV19	TRBJ2-3	TGTGCCAGTAGCCTGACATTTAGGCCAGATACGCAGTATTTT	CASSLTFRPDTQYF
TRBD1	once	TRBV9	TRBJ1-1	TGTGCCAGCAGCCCCCGGGGAGGAGGGGGCGCGGTTACTGAAGCTTTCTTT	CASSPRGGGGAVTEAFF
NA	few	TRBV4-3	TRBJ2-7	TGCGCCAGCAGCCAAGAATTTAGGGGATCATACTACGAGCAGTACTTC	CASSQEFRGSYYEQYF
NA	NA	TRBV19	TRBJ2-1	TGTGCCAGTCGGGCGGCAGGGGCTTCAATTTCCTACAATGAGCAGTTCTTC	CASRAAGASISYNEQFF
NA	NA	TRBV10-3	TRBJ2-3	TGTGCCATCAGTGACGGGGGAGATACGCAGTATTTT	CAISDGGDTQYF
NA	few	TRBV6-2/TRBV6-3	TRBJ1-5	TGTGCCAGCAGTTACTCGAGAAGGGGAGGGGGCAATCAGCCCCAGCATTTT	CASSYSRRGGGNQPQHF
NA	NA	TRBV3-1/TRBV3-2	TRBJ1-6	TGTGCCAGCAGCCAAGCTGGAACCGCCGCTCCCCTCCACTTT	CASSQAGTAAPLHF
TRBD2	NA	TRBV20-1	TRBJ2-7	TGCAGTGCCAGTGGTAGCGGGGGGTTTTCCTACGAGCAGTACTTC	CSASGSGGFSYEQYF
TRBD1	NA	TRBV18	TRBJ1-5	TGTGCCAGCTCACCACTGGGACAGGGGGTCCAGCCCCAGCATTTT	CASSPLGQGVQPQHF